This TCR beta chain is from a study of control samples from healthy donors and cancer patients. Trimming cost V 0 bases and J 5 bases, with 14 bases left between them. This CDR3 is 15 amino acids long. The germline V gene encodes CDR1 SGDLS and CDR2 YYNGEE. TCRdb keeps only in-frame clones here, not all; method: immunoSEQ multiplex PCR. Of approximately 89,000 clones listed, about nine tenths are singletons. This chain links TRBV9 with TRBJ1-2; D unclear. The source of this sequence is a young man in good health. The sample taken for sequencing was blood. CDR3 nucleotides: TGTGCCAGCAGCGTAGAGGCCCTACTTTCATATGGCTACACCTTC. As protein: CASSVEALLSYGYTF.